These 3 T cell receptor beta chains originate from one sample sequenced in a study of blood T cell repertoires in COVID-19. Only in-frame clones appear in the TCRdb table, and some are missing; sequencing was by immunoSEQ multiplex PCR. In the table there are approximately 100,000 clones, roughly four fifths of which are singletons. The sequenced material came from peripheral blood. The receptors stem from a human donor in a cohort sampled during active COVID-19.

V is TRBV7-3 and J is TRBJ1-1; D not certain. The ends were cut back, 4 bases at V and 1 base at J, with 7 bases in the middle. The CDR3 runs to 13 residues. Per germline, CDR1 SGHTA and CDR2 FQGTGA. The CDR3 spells CASSSQKNTEAFF. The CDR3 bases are TGTGCCAGCAGCTCCCAGAAGAACACTGAAGCTTTCTTT.

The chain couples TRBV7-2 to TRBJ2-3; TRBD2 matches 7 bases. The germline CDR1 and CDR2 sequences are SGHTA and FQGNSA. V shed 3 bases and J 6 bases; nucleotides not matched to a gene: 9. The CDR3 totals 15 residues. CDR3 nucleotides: TGTGCCAGCAGCTTGACGGGACTAATGGTTGATACGCAGTATTTT. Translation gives CASSLTGLMVDTQYF.

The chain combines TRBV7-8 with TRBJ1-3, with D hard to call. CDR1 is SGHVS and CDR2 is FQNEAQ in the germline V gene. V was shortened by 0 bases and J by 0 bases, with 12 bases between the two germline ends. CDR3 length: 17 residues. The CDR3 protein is CASSLAPGLTSGNTIYF. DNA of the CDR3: TGTGCCAGCAGCTTAGCGCCAGGACTTACCTCTGGAAACACCATATATTTT.